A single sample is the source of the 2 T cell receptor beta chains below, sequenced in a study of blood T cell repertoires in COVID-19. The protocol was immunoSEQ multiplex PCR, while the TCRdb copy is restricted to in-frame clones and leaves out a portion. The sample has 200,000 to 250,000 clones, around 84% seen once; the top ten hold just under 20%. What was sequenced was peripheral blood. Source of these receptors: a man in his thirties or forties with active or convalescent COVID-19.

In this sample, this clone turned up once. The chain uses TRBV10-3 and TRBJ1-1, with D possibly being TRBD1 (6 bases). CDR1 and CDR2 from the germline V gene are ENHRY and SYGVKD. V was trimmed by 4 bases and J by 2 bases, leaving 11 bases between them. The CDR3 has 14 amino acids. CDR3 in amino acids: CAISGGHSNTEAFF. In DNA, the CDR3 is TGTGCCATCAGTGGGGGGCACTCAAACACTGAAGCTTTCTTT.

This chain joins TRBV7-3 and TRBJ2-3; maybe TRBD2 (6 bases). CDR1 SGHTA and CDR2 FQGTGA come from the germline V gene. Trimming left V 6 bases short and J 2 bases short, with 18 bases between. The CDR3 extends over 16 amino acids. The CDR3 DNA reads TGTGCCAGCAGTTGGAGGGACCCTTCAACCACAGATACGCAGTATTTT. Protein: CASSWRDPSTTDTQYF.